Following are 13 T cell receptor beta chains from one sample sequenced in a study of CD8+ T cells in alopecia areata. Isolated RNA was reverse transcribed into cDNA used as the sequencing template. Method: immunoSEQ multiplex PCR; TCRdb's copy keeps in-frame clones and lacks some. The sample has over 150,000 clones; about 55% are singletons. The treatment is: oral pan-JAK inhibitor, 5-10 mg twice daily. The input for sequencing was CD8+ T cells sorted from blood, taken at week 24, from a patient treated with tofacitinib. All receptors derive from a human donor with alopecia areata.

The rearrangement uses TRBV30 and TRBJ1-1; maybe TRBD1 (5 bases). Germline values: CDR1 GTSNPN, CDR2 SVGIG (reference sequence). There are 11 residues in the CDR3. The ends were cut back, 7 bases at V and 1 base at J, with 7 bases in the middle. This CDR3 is CASGQNTEAFF. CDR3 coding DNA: TGTGCCTCCGGACAGAACACTGAAGCTTTCTTT.

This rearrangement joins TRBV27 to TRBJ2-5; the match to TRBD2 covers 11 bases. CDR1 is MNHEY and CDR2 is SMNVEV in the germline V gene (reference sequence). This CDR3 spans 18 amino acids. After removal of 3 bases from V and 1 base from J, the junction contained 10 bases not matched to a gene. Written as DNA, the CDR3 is TGTGCCAGCAGTTTGTTGGGACCTCTAGCGGGGGGCCAAGAGACCCAGTACTTC. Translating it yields CASSLLGPLAGGQETQYF.

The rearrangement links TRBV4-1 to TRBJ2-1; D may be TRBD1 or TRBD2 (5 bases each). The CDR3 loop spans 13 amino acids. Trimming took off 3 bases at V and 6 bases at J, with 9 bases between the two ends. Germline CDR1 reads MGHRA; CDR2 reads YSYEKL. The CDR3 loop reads CASSQWDGNEQFF. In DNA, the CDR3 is TGCGCCAGCAGCCAGTGGGACGGCAATGAGCAGTTCTTC.

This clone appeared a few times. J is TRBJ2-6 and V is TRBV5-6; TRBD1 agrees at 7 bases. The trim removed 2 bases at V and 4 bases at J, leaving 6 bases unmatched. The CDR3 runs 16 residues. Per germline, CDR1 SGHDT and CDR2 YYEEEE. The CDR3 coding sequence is TGTGCCAGCAGCTTCACAGGGGCTGGCGGGGCCAACGTCCTGACTTTC. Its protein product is CASSFTGAGGANVLTF.

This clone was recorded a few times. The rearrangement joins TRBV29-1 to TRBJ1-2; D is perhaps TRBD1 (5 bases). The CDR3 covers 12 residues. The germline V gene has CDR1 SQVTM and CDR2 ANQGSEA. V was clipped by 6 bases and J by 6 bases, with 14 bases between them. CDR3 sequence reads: CSVITGRDGYTF. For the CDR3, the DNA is TGCAGCGTGATAACAGGTCGGGATGGCTACACCTTC. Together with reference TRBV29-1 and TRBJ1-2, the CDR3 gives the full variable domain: SAVISQKPSRDICQRGTSLTIQCQVDSQVTMMFWYRQQPGQSLTLIATANQGSEATYESGFVIDKFPISRPNLTFSTLTVSNMSPEDSSIYLCSVITGRDGYTFGSGTRLTVV.

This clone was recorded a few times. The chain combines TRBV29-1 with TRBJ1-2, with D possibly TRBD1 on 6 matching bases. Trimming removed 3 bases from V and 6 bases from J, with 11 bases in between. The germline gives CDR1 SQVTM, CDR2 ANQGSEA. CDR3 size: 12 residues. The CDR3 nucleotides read TGCAGCGTTGATAGGGGGGAAGATGGCTACACCTTC. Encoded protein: CSVDRGEDGYTF.

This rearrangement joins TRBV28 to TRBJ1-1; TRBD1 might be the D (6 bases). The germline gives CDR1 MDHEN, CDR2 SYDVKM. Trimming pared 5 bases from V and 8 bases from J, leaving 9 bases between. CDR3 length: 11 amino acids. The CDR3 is CASSTGTEAFF. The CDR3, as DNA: TGTGCCAGCAGTACCGGGACAGAAGCTTTCTTT.

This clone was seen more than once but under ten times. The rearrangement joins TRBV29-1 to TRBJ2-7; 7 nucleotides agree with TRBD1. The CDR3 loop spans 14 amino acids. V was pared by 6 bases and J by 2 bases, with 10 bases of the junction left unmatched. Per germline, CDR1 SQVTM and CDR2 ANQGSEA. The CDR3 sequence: CSVVDGTETYEQYF. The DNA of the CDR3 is TGCAGCGTCGTGGACGGGACAGAGACCTACGAGCAGTACTTC.

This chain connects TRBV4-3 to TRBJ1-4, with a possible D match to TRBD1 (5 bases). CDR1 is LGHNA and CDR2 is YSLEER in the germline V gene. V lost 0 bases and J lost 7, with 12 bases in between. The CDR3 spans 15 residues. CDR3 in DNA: TGCGCCAGCAGCCAAGATGGGACGTTGGGTGAAAAACTGTTTTTT. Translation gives CASSQDGTLGEKLFF.

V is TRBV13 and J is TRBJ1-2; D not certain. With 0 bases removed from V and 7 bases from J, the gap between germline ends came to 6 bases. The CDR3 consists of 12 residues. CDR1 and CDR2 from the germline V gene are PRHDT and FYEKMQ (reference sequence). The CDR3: CASSLGGSGYTF. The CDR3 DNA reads TGTGCCAGCAGCTTAGGGGGATCTGGCTACACCTTC.

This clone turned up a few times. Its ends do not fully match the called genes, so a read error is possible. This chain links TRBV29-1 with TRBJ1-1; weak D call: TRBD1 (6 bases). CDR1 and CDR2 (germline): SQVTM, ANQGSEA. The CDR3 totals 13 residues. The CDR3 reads CSVEETGFTEAFF. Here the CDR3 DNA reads TGCAGCGTCGAAGAAACAGGGTTCACTGAAGCTTTCTTT. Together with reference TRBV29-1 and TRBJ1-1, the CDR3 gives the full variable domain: SAVISQKPSRDICQRGTSLTIQCQVDSQVTMMFWYRQQPGQSLTLIATANQGSEATYESGFVIDKFPISRPNLTFSTLTVSNMSPEDSSIYLCSVEETGFTEAFFGQGTRLTVV.

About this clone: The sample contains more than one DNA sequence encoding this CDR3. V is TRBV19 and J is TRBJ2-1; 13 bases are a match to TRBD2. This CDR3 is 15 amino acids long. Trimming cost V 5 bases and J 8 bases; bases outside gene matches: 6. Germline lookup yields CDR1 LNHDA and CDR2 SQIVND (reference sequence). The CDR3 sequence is CASSPTSGGAYEQFF. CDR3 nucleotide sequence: TGTGCCAGTAGTCCCACTAGCGGGGGGGCTTATGAGCAGTTCTTC.

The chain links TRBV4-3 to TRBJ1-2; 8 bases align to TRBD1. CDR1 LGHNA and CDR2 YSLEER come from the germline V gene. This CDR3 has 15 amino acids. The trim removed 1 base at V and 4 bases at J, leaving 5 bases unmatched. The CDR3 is CASSQGTGQGYGYTF. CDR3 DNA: TGCGCCAGCAGCCAAGGGACAGGGCAAGGCTATGGCTACACCTTC.